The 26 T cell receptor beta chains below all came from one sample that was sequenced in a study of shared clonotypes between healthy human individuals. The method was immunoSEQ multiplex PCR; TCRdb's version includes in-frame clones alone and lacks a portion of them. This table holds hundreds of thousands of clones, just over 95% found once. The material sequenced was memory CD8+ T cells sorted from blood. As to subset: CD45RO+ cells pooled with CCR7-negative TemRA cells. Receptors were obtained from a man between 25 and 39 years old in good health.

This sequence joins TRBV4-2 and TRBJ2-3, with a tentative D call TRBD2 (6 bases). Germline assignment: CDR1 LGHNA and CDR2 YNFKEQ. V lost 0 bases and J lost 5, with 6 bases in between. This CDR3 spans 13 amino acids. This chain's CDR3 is CASSQDGGDTQYF. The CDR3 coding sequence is TGTGCCAGCAGCCAAGACGGGGGAGATACGCAGTATTTT.

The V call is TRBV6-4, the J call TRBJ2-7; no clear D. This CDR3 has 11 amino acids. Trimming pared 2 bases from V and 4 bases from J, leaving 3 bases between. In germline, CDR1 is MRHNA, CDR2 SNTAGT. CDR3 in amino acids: CASSDGYEQYF. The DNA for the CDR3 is TGTGCCAGCAGTGACGGGTACGAGCAGTACTTC.

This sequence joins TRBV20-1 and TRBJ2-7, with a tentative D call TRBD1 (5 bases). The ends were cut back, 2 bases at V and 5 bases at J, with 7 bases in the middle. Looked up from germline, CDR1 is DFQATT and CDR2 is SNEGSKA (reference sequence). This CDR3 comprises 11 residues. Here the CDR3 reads CSARRRDEQYF. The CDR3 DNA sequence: TGCAGTGCTAGACGCAGGGACGAGCAGTACTTC.

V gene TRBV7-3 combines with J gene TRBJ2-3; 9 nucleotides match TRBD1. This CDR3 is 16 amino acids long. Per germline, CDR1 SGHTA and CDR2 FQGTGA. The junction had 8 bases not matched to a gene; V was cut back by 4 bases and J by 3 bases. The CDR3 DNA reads TGTGCCAGCAGCTCGAGACCGGGACAGGGAACAGATACGCAGTATTTT. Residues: CASSSRPGQGTDTQYF.

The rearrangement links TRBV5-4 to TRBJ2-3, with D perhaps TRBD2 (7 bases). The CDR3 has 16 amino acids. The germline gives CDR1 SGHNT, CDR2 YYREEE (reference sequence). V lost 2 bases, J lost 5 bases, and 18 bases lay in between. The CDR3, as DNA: TGTGCCAGCAGCTTTGAAGGGAGGGGGAGGGTAGATACGCAGTATTTT. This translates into CASSFEGRGRVDTQYF. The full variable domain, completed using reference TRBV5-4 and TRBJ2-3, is ETGVTQSPTHLIKTRGQQVTLRCSSQSGHNTVSWYQQALGQGPQFIFQYYREEENGRGNFPPRFSGLQFPNYSSELNVNALELDDSALYLCASSFEGRGRVDTQYFGPGTRLTVL.

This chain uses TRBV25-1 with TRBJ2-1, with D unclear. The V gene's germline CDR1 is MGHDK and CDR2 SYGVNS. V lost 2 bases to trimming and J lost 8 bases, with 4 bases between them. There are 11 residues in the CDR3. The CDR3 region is CASSEKDEQFF. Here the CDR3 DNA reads TGTGCCAGCAGTGAAAAAGATGAGCAGTTCTTC.

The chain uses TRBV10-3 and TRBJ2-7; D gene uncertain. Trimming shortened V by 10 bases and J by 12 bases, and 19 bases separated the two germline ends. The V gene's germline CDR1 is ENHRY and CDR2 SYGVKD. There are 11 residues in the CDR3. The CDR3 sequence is CATGYPTPGYF. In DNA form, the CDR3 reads TGTGCCACCGGATATCCCACCCCGGGGTACTTC.

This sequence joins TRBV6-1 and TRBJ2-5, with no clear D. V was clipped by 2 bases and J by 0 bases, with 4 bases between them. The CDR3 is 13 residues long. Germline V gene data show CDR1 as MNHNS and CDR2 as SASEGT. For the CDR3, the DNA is TGTGCCAGCAGTGAACAGTACCAAGAGACCCAGTACTTC. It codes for CASSEQYQETQYF.

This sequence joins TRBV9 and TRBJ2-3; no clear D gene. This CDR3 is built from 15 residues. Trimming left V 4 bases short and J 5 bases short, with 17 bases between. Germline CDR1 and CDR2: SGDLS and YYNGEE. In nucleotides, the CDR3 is TGTGCCAGCAGCCCTGGGCTAACAATGGAAGATACGCAGTATTTT. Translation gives CASSPGLTMEDTQYF.

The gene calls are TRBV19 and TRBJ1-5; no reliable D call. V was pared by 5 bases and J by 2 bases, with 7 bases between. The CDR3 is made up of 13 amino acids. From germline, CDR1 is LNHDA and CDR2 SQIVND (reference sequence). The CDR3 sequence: CASSYRGNQPQHF. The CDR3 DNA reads TGTGCCAGTAGTTACCGTGGCAATCAGCCCCAGCATTTT.

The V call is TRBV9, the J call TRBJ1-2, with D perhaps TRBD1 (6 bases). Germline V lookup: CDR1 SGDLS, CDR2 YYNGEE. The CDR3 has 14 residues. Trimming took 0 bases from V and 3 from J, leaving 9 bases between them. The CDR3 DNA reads TGTGCCAGCAGCGTAGTTGAGGGGGACTATGGCTACACCTTC. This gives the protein CASSVVEGDYGYTF.

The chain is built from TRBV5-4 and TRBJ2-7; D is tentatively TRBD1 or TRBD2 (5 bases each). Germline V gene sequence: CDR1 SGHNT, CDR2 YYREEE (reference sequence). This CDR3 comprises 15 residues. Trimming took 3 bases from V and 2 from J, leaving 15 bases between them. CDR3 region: CASSWGSGNTYEQYF. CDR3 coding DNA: TGTGCCAGCAGCTGGGGGTCTGGGAATACCTACGAGCAGTACTTC.

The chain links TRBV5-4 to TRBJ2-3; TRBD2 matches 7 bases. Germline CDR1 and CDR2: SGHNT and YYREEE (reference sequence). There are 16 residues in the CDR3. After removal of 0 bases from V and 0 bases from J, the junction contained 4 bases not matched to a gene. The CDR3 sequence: CASSLGAGSSTDTQYF. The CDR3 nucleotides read TGTGCCAGCAGCTTGGGAGCGGGATCTAGCACAGATACGCAGTATTTT. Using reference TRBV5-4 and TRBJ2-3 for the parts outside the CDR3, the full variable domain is ETGVTQSPTHLIKTRGQQVTLRCSSQSGHNTVSWYQQALGQGPQFIFQYYREEENGRGNFPPRFSGLQFPNYSSELNVNALELDDSALYLCASSLGAGSSTDTQYFGPGTRLTVL.

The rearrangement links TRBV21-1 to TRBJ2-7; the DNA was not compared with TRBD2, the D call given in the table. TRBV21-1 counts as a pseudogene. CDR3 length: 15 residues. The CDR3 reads CASSEASASSYEQYF. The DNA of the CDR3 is TGTGCCAGCAGCGAAGCCAGCGCGAGCTCCTACGAGCAGTACTTC.

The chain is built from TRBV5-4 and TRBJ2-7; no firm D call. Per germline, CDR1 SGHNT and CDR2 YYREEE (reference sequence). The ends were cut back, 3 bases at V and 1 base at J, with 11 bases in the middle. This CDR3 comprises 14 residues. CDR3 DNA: TGTGCCAGCAGCTCCCCCCAAAGGTCCTACGAGCAGTACTTC. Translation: CASSSPQRSYEQYF.

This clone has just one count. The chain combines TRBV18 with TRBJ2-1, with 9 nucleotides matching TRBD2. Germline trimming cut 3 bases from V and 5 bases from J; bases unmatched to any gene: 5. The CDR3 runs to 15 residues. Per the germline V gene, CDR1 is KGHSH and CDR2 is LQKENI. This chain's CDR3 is CASSPLAGPNNEQFF. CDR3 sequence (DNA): TGTGCCAGCTCACCTCTAGCGGGGCCTAACAATGAGCAGTTCTTC.

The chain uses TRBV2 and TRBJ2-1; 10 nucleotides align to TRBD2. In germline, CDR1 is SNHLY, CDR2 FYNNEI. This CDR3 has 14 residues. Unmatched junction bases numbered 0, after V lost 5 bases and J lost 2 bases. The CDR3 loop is CASSSGRAYNEQFF. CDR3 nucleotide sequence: TGTGCCAGCAGTAGCGGGAGGGCCTACAATGAGCAGTTCTTC.

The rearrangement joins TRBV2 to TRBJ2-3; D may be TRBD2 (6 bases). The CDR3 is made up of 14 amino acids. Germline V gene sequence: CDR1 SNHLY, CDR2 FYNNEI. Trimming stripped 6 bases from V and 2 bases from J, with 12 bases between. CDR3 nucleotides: TGTGCCAGCAGGGAGACTAGATTCACAGATACGCAGTATTTT. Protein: CASRETRFTDTQYF.

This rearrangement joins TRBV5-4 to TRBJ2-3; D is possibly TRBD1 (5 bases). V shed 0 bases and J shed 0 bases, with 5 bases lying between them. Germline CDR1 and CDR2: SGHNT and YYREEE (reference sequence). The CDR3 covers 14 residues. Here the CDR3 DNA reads TGTGCCAGCAGCTTGGACAGGAGCACAGATACGCAGTATTTT. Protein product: CASSLDRSTDTQYF.

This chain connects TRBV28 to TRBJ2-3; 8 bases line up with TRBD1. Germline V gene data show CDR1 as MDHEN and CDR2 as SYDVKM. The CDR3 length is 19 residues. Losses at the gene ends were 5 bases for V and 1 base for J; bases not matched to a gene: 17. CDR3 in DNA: TGTGCCAGCAGTGTTTGGGGACAGGAGTTCTACGGCGGCACAGATACGCAGTATTTT. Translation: CASSVWGQEFYGGTDTQYF. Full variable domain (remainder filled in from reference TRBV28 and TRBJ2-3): DVKVTQSSRYLVKRTGEKVFLECVQDMDHENMFWYRQDPGLGLRLIYFSYDVKMKEKGDIPEGYSVSREKKERFSLILESASTNQTSMYLCASSVWGQEFYGGTDTQYFGPGTRLTVL.

Here the CDR3 DNA reads TGTGCCAGTAGTCACACTCGACAGGGGGCCAGCACAGATACGCAGTATTTT. Translation gives CASSHTRQGASTDTQYF. This chain uses TRBV19 with TRBJ2-3; 10 positions match TRBD1. CDR3 length: 17 amino acids. The trim removed 5 bases at V and 0 bases at J, leaving 8 bases unmatched. CDR1 LNHDA and CDR2 SQIVND come from the germline V gene (reference sequence).

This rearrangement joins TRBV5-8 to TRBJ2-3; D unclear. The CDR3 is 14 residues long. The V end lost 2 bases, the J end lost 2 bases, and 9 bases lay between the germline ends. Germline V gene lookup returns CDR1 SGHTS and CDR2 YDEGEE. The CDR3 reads CASSLRVTTDTQYF. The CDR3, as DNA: TGTGCCAGCAGCTTACGGGTTACCACAGATACGCAGTATTTT. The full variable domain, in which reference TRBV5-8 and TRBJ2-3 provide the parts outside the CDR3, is EAGVTQSPTHLIKTRGQQATLRCSPISGHTSVYWYQQALGLGLQFLLWYDEGEERNRGNFPPRFSGRQFPNYSSELNVNALELEDSALYLCASSLRVTTDTQYFGPGTRLTVL.

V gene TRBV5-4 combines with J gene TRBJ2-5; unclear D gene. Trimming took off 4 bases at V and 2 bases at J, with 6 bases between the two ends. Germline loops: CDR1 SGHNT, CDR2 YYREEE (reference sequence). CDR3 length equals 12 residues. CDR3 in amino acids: CASSRNQETQYF. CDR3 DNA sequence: TGTGCCAGCAGCCGAAATCAAGAGACCCAGTACTTC.

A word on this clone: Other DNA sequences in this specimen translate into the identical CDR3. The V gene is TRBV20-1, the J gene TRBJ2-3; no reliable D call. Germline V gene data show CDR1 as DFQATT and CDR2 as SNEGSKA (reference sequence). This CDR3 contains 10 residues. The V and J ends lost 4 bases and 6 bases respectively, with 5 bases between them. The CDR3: CSATRDTQYF. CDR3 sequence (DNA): TGCAGTGCTACCAGGGATACGCAGTATTTT.

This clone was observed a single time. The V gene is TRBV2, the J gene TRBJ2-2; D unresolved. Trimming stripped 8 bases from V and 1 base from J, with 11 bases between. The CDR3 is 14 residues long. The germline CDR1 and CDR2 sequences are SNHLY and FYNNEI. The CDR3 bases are TGTGCCAGCGTTGGAGAGATGAACACCGGGGAGCTGTTTTTT. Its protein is CASVGEMNTGELFF.

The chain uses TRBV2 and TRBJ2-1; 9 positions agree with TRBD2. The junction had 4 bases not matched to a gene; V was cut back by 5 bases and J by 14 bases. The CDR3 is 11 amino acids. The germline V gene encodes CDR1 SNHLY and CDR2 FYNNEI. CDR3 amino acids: CASSPSGKEFF. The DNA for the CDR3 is TGTGCCAGCAGTCCTAGCGGGAAAGAGTTCTTC.